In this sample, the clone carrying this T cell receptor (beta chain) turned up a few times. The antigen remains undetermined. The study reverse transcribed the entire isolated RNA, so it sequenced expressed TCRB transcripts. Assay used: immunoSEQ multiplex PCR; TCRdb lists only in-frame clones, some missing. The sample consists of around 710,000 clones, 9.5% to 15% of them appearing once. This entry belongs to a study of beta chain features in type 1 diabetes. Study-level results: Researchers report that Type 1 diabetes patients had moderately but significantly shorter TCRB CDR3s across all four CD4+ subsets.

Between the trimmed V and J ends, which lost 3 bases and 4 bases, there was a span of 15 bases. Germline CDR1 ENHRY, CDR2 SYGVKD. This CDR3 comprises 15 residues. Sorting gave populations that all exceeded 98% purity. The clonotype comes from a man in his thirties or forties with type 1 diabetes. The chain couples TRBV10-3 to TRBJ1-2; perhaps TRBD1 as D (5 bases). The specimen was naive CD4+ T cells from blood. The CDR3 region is CAISEGEGAGYGYTF. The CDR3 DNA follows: TGTGCCATCAGTGAAGGTGAAGGGGCAGGCTATGGCTACACCTTC.